This note documents a single T cell receptor (beta chain) sequence. The CDR3 loop spans 15 amino acids. V was clipped by 4 bases and J by 0 bases, with 12 bases between them. Germline loops: CDR1 SGHRS, CDR2 YFSETQ. TCRdb re-derived calls from the 5' RACE reads in MiXCR, one entry per CDR3 protein. The top ten clones hold less than 4% of a sample with roughly 40,000 distinct CDR3 sequences, just under 30% of them seen once. The gene calls are TRBV5-1 and TRBJ2-3, with D possibly TRBD1 on 6 matching bases. The sample consisted of memory CD4+ T cells sorted from a lymph node. The subset: memory CD4+ T cells, CD4+CD45RO+CD25-. The receptor comes from a female donor with breast cancer. The CDR3 coding sequence is TGCGCCAGCAGCACTGGACAGACGAGCACAGATACGCAGTATTTT. Its translation: CASSTGQTSTDTQYF.